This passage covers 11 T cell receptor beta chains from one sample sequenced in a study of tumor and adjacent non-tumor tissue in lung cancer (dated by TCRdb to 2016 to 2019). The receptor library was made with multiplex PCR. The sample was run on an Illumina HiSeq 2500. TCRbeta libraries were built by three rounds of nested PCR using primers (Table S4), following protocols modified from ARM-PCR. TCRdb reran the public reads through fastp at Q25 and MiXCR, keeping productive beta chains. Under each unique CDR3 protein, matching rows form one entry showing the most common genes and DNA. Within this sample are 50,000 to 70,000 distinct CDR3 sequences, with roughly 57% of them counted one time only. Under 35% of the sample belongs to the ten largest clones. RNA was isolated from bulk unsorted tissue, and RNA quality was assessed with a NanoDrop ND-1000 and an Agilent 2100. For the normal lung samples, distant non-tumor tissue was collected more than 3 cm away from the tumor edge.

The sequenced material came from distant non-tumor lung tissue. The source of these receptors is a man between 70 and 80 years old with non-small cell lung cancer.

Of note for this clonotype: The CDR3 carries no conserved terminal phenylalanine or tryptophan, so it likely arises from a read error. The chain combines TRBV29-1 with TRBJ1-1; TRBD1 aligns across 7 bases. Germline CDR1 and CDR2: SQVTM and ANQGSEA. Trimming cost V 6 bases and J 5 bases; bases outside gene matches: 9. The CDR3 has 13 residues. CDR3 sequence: CSVERRGPTEAFL. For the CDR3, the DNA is TGCAGCGTCGAGAGAAGGGGGCCGACTGAAGCTTTCCTT.

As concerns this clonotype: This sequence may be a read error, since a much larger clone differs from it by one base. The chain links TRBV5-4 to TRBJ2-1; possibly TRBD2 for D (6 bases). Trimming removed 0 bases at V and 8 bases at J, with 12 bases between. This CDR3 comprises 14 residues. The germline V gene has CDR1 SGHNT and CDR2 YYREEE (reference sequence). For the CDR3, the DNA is TGTGCCAGCAGCTTGGTATGCGGGGAGGATGAGCAGTTCTTC. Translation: CASSLVCGEDEQFF.

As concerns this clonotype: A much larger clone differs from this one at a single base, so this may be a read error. Here the CDR3 DNA reads TGTGCCTGGAGCGATATCCGACTAGCGAGAGGGGGCCCCTACGAGCAGTACTTC. This encodes CAWSDIRLARGGPYEQYF. This sequence joins TRBV30 and TRBJ2-7; tentative D call: TRBD2 (8 bases). Germline CDR1 GTSNPN, CDR2 SVGIG (reference sequence). The CDR3 spans 18 residues. V was clipped by 3 bases and J by 2 bases, with 26 bases between them.

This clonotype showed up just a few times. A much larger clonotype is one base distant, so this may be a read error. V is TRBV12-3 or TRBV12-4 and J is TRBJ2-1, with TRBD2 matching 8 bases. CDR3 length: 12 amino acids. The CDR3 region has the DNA TGTGTCAGCAGTTTAGACACTAGCGGGCAGTTCTTC. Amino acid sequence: CVSSLDTSGQFF.

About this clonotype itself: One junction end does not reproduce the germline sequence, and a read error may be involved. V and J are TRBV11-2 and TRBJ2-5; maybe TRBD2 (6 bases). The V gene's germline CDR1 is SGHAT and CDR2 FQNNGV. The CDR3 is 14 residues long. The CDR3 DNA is TGTGCCAGTAGCTTCGTTATGGGGAGGAAGACCCAGAACTTC. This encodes CASSFVMGRKTQNF.

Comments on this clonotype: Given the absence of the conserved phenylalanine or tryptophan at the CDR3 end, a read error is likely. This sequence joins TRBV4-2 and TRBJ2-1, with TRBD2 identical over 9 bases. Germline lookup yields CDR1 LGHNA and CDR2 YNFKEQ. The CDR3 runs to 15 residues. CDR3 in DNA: TGTGCCAGCAGTCAAGATTTAGCGGGGGACACTGAGCAGTTCTCC. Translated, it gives CASSQDLAGDTEQFS.

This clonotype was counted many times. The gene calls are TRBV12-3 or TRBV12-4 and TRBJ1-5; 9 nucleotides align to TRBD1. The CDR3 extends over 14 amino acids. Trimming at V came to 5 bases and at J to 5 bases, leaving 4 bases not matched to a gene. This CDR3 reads CASSQTGGHQPQHF. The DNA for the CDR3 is TGTGCCAGCAGTCAGACAGGGGGTCATCAGCCCCAGCATTTT.

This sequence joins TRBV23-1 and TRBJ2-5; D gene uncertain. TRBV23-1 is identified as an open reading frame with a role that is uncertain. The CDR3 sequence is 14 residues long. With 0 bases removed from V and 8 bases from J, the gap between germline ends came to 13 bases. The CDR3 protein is CASSQSKGYETQYF. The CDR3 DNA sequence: TGCGCCAGCAGTCAATCGAAGGGTTATGAAACCCAGTACTTC.

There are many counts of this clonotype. DNA of the CDR3: TGTGCCAGCAGTTATAGGACTAGCGGGAGCGTCGGGGAGCTGTTTTTT. Translated, it gives CASSYRTSGSVGELFF. V gene TRBV6-5 combines with J gene TRBJ2-2, with 13 bases aligning to TRBD2. The germline CDR1 and CDR2 sequences are MNHEY and SVGAGI. CDR3 length: 16 residues. J lost 7 bases, V lost 3 bases, and 5 bases had no gene match.

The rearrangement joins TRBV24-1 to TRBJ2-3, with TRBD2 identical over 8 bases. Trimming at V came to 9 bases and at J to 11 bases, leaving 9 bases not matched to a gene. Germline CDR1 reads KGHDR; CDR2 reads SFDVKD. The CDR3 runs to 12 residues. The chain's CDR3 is CATDDKREMQYF. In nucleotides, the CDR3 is TGTGCCACCGATGACAAGCGGGAGATGCAGTATTTT.

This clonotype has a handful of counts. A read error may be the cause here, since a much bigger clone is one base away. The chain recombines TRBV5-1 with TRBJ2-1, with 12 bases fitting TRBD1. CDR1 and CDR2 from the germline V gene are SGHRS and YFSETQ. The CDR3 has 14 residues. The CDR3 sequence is CASGLGQGAREQFF. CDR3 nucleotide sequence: TGCGCCAGCGGCTTGGGACAGGGGGCGCGAGAGCAGTTCTTC.